The 23 T cell receptor beta chains in this list originate from one sample, sequenced in a study of T cell repertoires in cytomegalovirus infection. Which antigens these TCRs recognize remains unknown. Each CDR3 protein gets one entry after TCRdb re-called the reads with MiXCR. The table shows some 800,000 distinct CDR3 sequences, with about 33% occurring only once. The specimen was cultured CD8+ T cells from PBMCs, collected from culture after CMV antigen stimulation. Every receptor here comes from a human donor in good health (CMV status not recorded). Some clones in this sample may be carry-over from other donors' samples.

This sequence joins TRBV9 and TRBJ1-2; a weak D match, TRBD1 (6 bases). Trimming cost V 4 bases and J 5 bases, with 21 bases left between them. The length of the CDR3 is 16 residues. CDR1 and CDR2 from the germline V gene are SGDLS and YYNGEE. The DNA for the CDR3 is TGTGCCAGCAGCCACGGGAAGGTACAGGGAGGTTATGGCTACACCTTC. Its translation is CASSHGKVQGGYGYTF.

This clonotype was found many times. The genes are TRBV7-2 and TRBJ2-2; no clear D. The germline V gene has CDR1 SGHTA and CDR2 FQGNSA. The V end was cut by 1 base, the J end by 5 bases, with 11 bases between. This CDR3 comprises 15 residues. The CDR3 sequence: CASSLDVSITGELFF. CDR3 bases: TGTGCCAGCAGCTTAGACGTCAGTATTACCGGGGAGCTGTTTTTT.

This clonotype appeared a few times. The V call is TRBV2, the J call TRBJ1-5, with D perhaps matching TRBD1 (5 bases). Trimming removed 4 bases at V and 0 bases at J, with 10 bases between. The germline V gene has CDR1 SNHLY and CDR2 FYNNEI. CDR3 size: 15 residues. This CDR3 reads CASSVRGYSNQPQHF. CDR3 coding DNA: TGTGCCAGCAGTGTTCGGGGGTATAGCAATCAGCCCCAGCATTTT. The full variable domain, completed using reference TRBV2 and TRBJ1-5, is EPEVTQTPSHQVTQMGQEVILRCVPISNHLYFYWYRQILGQKVEFLVSFYNNEISEKSEIFDDQFSVERPDGSNFTLKIRSTKLEDSAMYFCASSVRGYSNQPQHFGDGTRLSIL.

V is TRBV19 and J is TRBJ1-1, with D unresolved. Trimming cost V 3 bases and J 1 base, with 9 bases left between them. The CDR3 runs 14 residues. The germline CDR1 and CDR2 sequences are LNHDA and SQIVND (reference sequence). Written as DNA, the CDR3 is TGTGCCAGTAGTATTTTACTGAAGAACACTGAAGCTTTCTTT. Its translation is CASSILLKNTEAFF.

This rearrangement joins TRBV6-1 to TRBJ2-7, with unresolved D. Germline CDR1 reads MNHNS; CDR2 reads SASEGT. The V end lost 5 bases, the J end lost 5 bases, and 4 bases lay between the germline ends. This CDR3 comprises 10 residues. The chain's CDR3 is CASSNHEQYF. CDR3 nucleotide sequence: TGTGCCAGCAGTAATCACGAGCAGTACTTC.

The CDR3 region is CASSESRTGVNTPKAFF. CDR3 nucleotides: TGTGCCAGCAGTGAATCCCGGACAGGGGTCAACACCCCCAAAGCTTTCTTT. V usage is TRBV25-1 and J usage is TRBJ1-1; 9 bases fit TRBD1. Losses at the gene ends were 1 base for V and 9 bases for J; bases not matched to a gene: 15. Germline V gene sequence: CDR1 MGHDK, CDR2 SYGVNS. This CDR3 region has 17 residues.

This clonotype has more than one count but fewer than ten. The genes are TRBV19 and TRBJ2-5; D assignment may be TRBD1 or TRBD2 (5 bases each). Trimming took 10 bases from V and 0 from J, leaving 12 bases between them. Looked up from germline, CDR1 is LNHDA and CDR2 is SQIVND (reference sequence). The CDR3 has 13 amino acids. DNA of the CDR3: TGTGCCACTAGCAGGGCTTACCAAGAGACCCAGTACTTC. Its translation: CATSRAYQETQYF.

J is TRBJ2-5 and V is TRBV29-1; no reliable D call. The CDR3 contains 14 residues. Germline assignment: CDR1 SQVTM and CDR2 ANQGSEA. Trimming took 0 bases from V and 0 from J, leaving 8 bases between them. The CDR3 is CSVEDSRYQETQYF. CDR3 DNA sequence: TGCAGCGTTGAAGATTCGAGGTACCAAGAGACCCAGTACTTC.

This clonotype occurred a few times. CDR3 nucleotides: TGTGCCAGCAGCGGGGGACAGCAAGTTCAAGCCCAAGAGACCCAGTACTTC. Its translation: CASSGGQQVQAQETQYF. The V call is TRBV7-9, the J call TRBJ2-5; TRBD1 agrees at 7 bases. The CDR3 length is 17 residues. Germline CDR1 is SEHNR and CDR2 is FQNEAQ (reference sequence). V was clipped by 5 bases and J by 1 base; unmatched bases: 13.

In DNA form, the CDR3 reads TGTGCCAGCAGTTATGGACGGACCTTGAACACTGAAGCTTTCTTT. Amino acids: CASSYGRTLNTEAFF. J is TRBJ1-1 and V is TRBV6-5; D not certain. Germline loops: CDR1 MNHEY, CDR2 SVGAGI. V lost 3 bases and J 0 bases, leaving 11 bases between the germline ends. This CDR3 has 15 amino acids.

This clonotype was seen a few times. The CDR3 region has the DNA TGTGCCAGCAGTGAGGGACAGGGGGCCTACAATGAGCAGTTCTTC. Amino acid sequence: CASSEGQGAYNEQFF. The chain recombines TRBV2 with TRBJ2-1; 11 positions match TRBD1. After removal of 3 bases from V and 2 bases from J, the junction contained 0 bases not matched to a gene. This CDR3 has 15 amino acids. CDR1 is SNHLY and CDR2 is FYNNEI in the germline V gene.

The chain has TRBV4-1 and TRBJ2-1; perhaps TRBD1 as D (5 bases). CDR3 length equals 14 residues. Trimming stripped 4 bases from V and 5 bases from J, with 12 bases between. The germline V gene has CDR1 MGHRA and CDR2 YSYEKL. The CDR3 here is CASSPTVLNNEQFF. In DNA, the CDR3 is TGCGCCAGCAGCCCGACAGTACTGAACAATGAGCAGTTCTTC.

Points on this clonotype: Its ends do not fully match the called genes, so a read error is possible. The chain links TRBV7-2 to TRBJ2-1; D gene ambiguous. Germline lookup yields CDR1 SGHTA and CDR2 FQGNSA. The CDR3 has 12 residues. The CDR3 DNA follows: TGTGCCAGCAGCTTGGACCTGATTGAGCAGCTCTTC. Translation gives CASSLDLIEQLF.

A few counts support this clonotype. The CDR3 protein is CASRDPGQGYNEQFF. CDR3 DNA sequence: TGTGCCAGCAGGGATCCGGGACAGGGGTACAATGAGCAGTTCTTC. The chain combines TRBV7-9 with TRBJ2-1; 10 nucleotides line up with TRBD1. This CDR3 spans 15 amino acids. Germline assignment: CDR1 SEHNR and CDR2 FQNEAQ (reference sequence). Trimming cost V 6 bases and J 4 bases; bases outside gene matches: 6.

The V gene is TRBV29-1, the J gene TRBJ2-6; D may be TRBD1 (5 bases). Germline lookup yields CDR1 SQVTM and CDR2 ANQGSEA. The CDR3 covers 17 residues. Deletions cut 1 base from V and 0 bases from J, with 13 bases between. The CDR3 protein is CSVEGGVRGSGANVLTF. The DNA of the CDR3 is TGCAGCGTTGAAGGTGGCGTTAGGGGCTCTGGGGCCAACGTCCTGACTTTC.

The chain has TRBV13 and TRBJ1-4; 7 nucleotides agree with TRBD1. This CDR3 comprises 15 residues. Germline CDR1 reads PRHDT; CDR2 reads FYEKMQ (reference sequence). V shed 6 bases, J shed 4 bases, and the junction held 8 bases outside the gene matches. The CDR3 sequence is CASSSRGVLNEKLFF. In DNA, the CDR3 is TGTGCCAGCAGTTCCAGGGGGGTGCTTAATGAAAAACTGTTTTTT. Full variable domain (remainder filled in from reference TRBV13 and TRBJ1-4): AAGVIQSPRHLIKEKRETATLKCYPIPRHDTVYWYQQGPGQDPQFLISFYEKMQSDKGSIPDRFSAQQFSDYHSELNMSSLELGDSALYFCASSSRGVLNEKLFFGSGTQLSVL.

The rearrangement uses TRBV6-1 and TRBJ1-6; TRBD1 matches 10 bases. The length of the CDR3 is 15 residues. V lost 8 bases to trimming and J lost 10 bases; unmatched junction nucleotides: 11. Germline lookup yields CDR1 MNHNS and CDR2 SASEGT. This CDR3 is CASSQDRGLRSPLHF. Here the CDR3 DNA reads TGTGCCAGCTCGCAAGACAGGGGGCTCAGGTCACCCCTCCACTTT.

This clonotype came up a few times. The chain couples TRBV6-5 to TRBJ1-3; D might be TRBD1 (6 bases). Trimming pared 5 bases from V and 8 bases from J, leaving 13 bases between. The CDR3 totals 13 residues. The V gene's germline CDR1 is MNHEY and CDR2 SVGAGI. The CDR3 region is CASSPTQGYTIYF. CDR3 in DNA: TGTGCCAGCAGTCCTACCCAGGGGTACACCATATATTTT.

Turning to this clonotype: The CDR3 does not end in the conserved phenylalanine or tryptophan, so this is likely a read error. This chain connects TRBV4-1 to TRBJ1-5; D is ambiguous. Per germline, CDR1 MGHRA and CDR2 YSYEKL. V was shortened by 0 bases and J by 9 bases, with 18 bases between the two germline ends. CDR3 length: 16 residues. The CDR3 DNA sequence: TGCGCCAGCAGCCAAGATCCAGTACCCCCGGGTGGGCCCCAGCATTAT. It codes for CASSQDPVPPGGPQHY.

This clonotype was found once. The CDR3 region is CASSLFSGGPYGEQFF. CDR3 nucleotide sequence: TGTGCCAGCAGCCTTTTTAGCGGGGGGCCCTACGGTGAGCAGTTCTTC. The chain recombines TRBV14 with TRBJ2-1, with 10 bases that match TRBD2. Germline V lookup: CDR1 SGHDN, CDR2 FVKESK. CDR3 length: 16 residues. V lost 4 bases and J lost 9; bases outside the gene matches: 12.

This clonotype came up a few times. V is TRBV6-5 and J is TRBJ2-7; the D is unclear. Germline-derived CDR1 and CDR2 are MNHEY and SVGAGI. Trimming took 6 bases from V and 4 from J, leaving 25 bases between them. The CDR3 has 17 amino acids. CDR3: CASRPYRVGDTFYEQYF. The CDR3, as DNA: TGTGCCAGCAGACCATATAGGGTTGGAGACACCTTTTACGAGCAGTACTTC.

The genes are TRBV11-2 and TRBJ2-1, with D tentatively TRBD2 (5 bases). V gave up 5 bases and J gave up 1 base, with 12 bases separating them. Germline CDR1 reads SGHAT; CDR2 reads FQNNGV. The CDR3 has 15 amino acids. CDR3 region: CASSRGYGSYNEQFF. CDR3 coding DNA: TGTGCCAGCAGCCGGGGTTACGGGTCCTACAATGAGCAGTTCTTC.

This clonotype was counted many times. The rearrangement uses TRBV7-8 and TRBJ2-7, with TRBD2 matching over 9 bases. The CDR3 has 14 amino acids. Germline-derived CDR1 and CDR2 are SGHVS and FQNEAQ. Unmatched junction bases numbered 3, after V lost 3 bases and J lost 3 bases. The CDR3 spells CASSFLAGSYEQYV. DNA for the CDR3: TGTGCCAGCAGCTTCCTAGCGGGGAGCTACGAGCAGTACGTC.